The 21 T cell receptor beta chains in this list originate from one sample, sequenced in a study of tumor-infiltrating lymphocytes in primary liver carcinoma. Unsorted whole blood yielded blood RNA, and germline DNA was extracted as well. Starting from approximately 0.45 ug of total RNA, TCR beta cDNA was produced with a primer in the constant region. Three nested multiplex PCR rounds, a slightly modified ARM-PCR method, built the TCR beta libraries. It was with TRBV1-TRBV30 forward primers and a C-beta reverse primer that the first two PCR rounds were run, at roughly 10 cycles each. TCRdb ran MiXCR on the multiplex PCR reads and lists one entry per CDR3 protein. The sample contains 300,000 to 400,000 distinct CDR3 sequences, almost 65% of which appear only once. Input material: peripheral blood. The source of these receptors is a man aged 40-49 years with primary liver carcinoma and hepatitis B virus infection.

This clonotype was counted ten times or more. The chain carries TRBV4-1 and TRBJ2-2; 11 nucleotides align to TRBD2. V shed 1 base and J 2 bases; nucleotides not matched to a gene: 6. CDR1 MGHRA and CDR2 YSYEKL come from the germline V gene. This CDR3 region has 18 residues. The DNA of the CDR3 is TGCGCCAGCAGCCAAGGACTAGCGGGAATACTAAACACCGGGGAGCTGTTTTTT. Amino acids: CASSQGLAGILNTGELFF.

Here the CDR3 reads CASSSIGPSWETQYF. DNA for the CDR3: TGTGCCAGCAGTTCGATAGGGCCTTCATGGGAGACCCAGTACTTC. The gene calls are TRBV28 and TRBJ2-5; D not resolved. This CDR3 has 15 residues. V lost 4 bases and J lost 5, with 17 bases in between. Looked up from germline, CDR1 is MDHEN and CDR2 is SYDVKM. Full variable domain (outside the CDR3, taken from reference TRBV28 and TRBJ2-5): DVKVTQSSRYLVKRTGEKVFLECVQDMDHENMFWYRQDPGLGLRLIYFSYDVKMKEKGDIPEGYSVSREKKERFSLILESASTNQTSMYLCASSSIGPSWETQYFGPGTRLLVL.

Of note for this clonotype: Since a much larger clone is just one base distant, this may be a read error. The chain is built from TRBV6-1 and TRBJ2-1; D remains unclear. This CDR3 comprises 12 residues. V dropped 4 bases and J dropped 3 bases, with 4 bases sitting between them. CDR1 is MNHNS, CDR2 SASEGT, per germline. CDR3 in DNA: TGTGCCAGCAGTGGAAACTACAATGAGCAGTTCTTC. It translates to CASSGNYNEQFF.

CDR3 coding DNA: TGTGCCAGCAGCTCAGGACTAGCGGGTGTGATTAATGAGCAGTTCTTC. This gives the protein CASSSGLAGVINEQFF. The chain carries TRBV5-4 and TRBJ2-1, with 11 bases lining up with TRBD2. This CDR3 has 16 amino acids. V lost 3 bases, J lost 7 bases, and 9 bases stayed unmatched. The V gene's germline CDR1 is SGHNT and CDR2 YYREEE (reference sequence).

V usage is TRBV6-1 and J usage is TRBJ1-2; perhaps TRBD1 as D (5 bases). V lost 7 bases and J lost 3, with 12 bases in between. The CDR3 runs to 13 residues. The germline V gene has CDR1 MNHNS and CDR2 SASEGT. Here the CDR3 reads CASTYRTYYGYTF. The CDR3 DNA reads TGTGCCAGCACGTACAGGACGTACTATGGCTACACCTTC.

With respect to this clonotype: A read error may be the cause here, since a much bigger clone is one base away. J is TRBJ2-1 and V is TRBV6-5; 9 bases line up with TRBD2. The germline CDR1 and CDR2 sequences are MNHEY and SVGAGI. The CDR3 sequence is 20 residues long. CDR3 in DNA: TGTGCCAACAGTTTGGATGTAGGACGAGCGGGAGGCTCATCCTACAATGAGCAGTTCTTC. It is translated as CANSLDVGRAGGSSYNEQFF.

Comment on this clonotype: A much bigger clone sits one base away, suggesting this may be a read error. The gene calls are TRBV5-1 and TRBJ2-7; tentatively, D is TRBD2 (6 bases). There are 13 residues in the CDR3. The germline gives CDR1 SGHRS, CDR2 YFSETQ. The CDR3 reads CASSSSAGYVQYF. As DNA, the CDR3 is TGCGCCAGCAGTTCTAGCGCCGGCTACGTGCAGTACTTC.

Comment on this clonotype: The junction and the germline gene differ at one end; a read error may be behind it. The V and J genes are TRBV11-2 and TRBJ2-1; TRBD2 might be the D (5 bases). Per the germline V gene, CDR1 is SGHAT and CDR2 is FQNNGV. The CDR3 is 14 amino acids. In nucleotides, the CDR3 is TGTGGCAGCGGCTTATCAGCATCCTACAATGAGCAGTTCTTC. Protein product: CGSGLSASYNEQFF.

This clonotype was counted many times. This chain joins TRBV29-1 and TRBJ1-2; D is ambiguous. Trimming shortened V by 7 bases and J by 6 bases, and 15 bases separated the two germline ends. The CDR3 loop spans 12 amino acids. Germline CDR1 reads SQVTM; CDR2 reads ANQGSEA. The CDR3 DNA reads as TGCAGCGCCCCTTTGTACACTAATGGCTACACCTTC. Translating gives CSAPLYTNGYTF.

A remark on this clonotype: This may arise from a read error, as a much more abundant clone is one base away. This chain joins TRBV6-5 and TRBJ2-1; D may match TRBD1 or TRBD2 (5 bases each). There are 15 residues in the CDR3. The V gene lost 6 bases and the J gene lost 2 bases, with 14 bases spanning the gap. Germline CDR1 reads MNHEY; CDR2 reads SVGAGI. Written as DNA, the CDR3 is TGTGCCAGCAGCATCACGAGGGGCCCCTACAATGAGCAGTTCTTC. Translated: CASSITRGPYNEQFF.

The J gene is TRBJ2-1, the V gene TRBV11-2, with D maybe TRBD2 (6 bases). The germline CDR1 and CDR2 sequences are SGHAT and FQNNGV. The V end was cut by 1 base, the J end by 7 bases, with 14 bases between. This CDR3 is 15 amino acids long. CDR3 loop: CASSLVRGLMNEQFF. The CDR3 DNA reads TGTGCCAGCAGCTTAGTGAGGGGACTGATGAATGAGCAGTTCTTC.

The chain has TRBV5-1 and TRBJ2-1; possible D gene TRBD2, 5 bases. The CDR3 runs to 14 residues. Germline CDR1 SGHRS, CDR2 YFSETQ. V lost 0 bases to trimming and J lost 4 bases, with 8 bases between them. The CDR3 nucleotides read TGCGCCAGCAGCTTGGGGGAGTATTACAATGAGCAGTTCTTC. Translation: CASSLGEYYNEQFF.

This clonotype is a singleton in its sample. A read error is possible here, since a much larger clone lies one base away. V is TRBV14 and J is TRBJ2-7; D unresolved. CDR1 SGHDN and CDR2 FVKESK come from the germline V gene. The CDR3 runs to 13 residues. CDR3 region: CAISQELDGKQYF. The CDR3 DNA reads TGTGCCATCAGCCAAGAACTCGATGGAAAGCAGTACTTC.

Remarks on this clonotype: The germline gene is not matched at one end of the junction; a read error may be the cause. The chain uses TRBV28 and TRBJ2-3; D gene uncertain. The CDR3 covers 14 residues. Germline V gene data show CDR1 as MDHEN and CDR2 as SYDVKM. The CDR3 sequence is CASSIRVGPDSQYF. The CDR3 DNA reads TGTGCCAGCTCTATAAGGGTTGGGCCAGATTCGCAGTATTTT.

Turning to this clonotype: A read error may account for a junction end that differs from germline. V gene TRBV29-1 combines with J gene TRBJ2-3; tentative D call: TRBD1 (6 bases). Germline V gives CDR1 SQVTM, CDR2 ANQGSEA. The CDR3 loop spans 12 amino acids. The CDR3 sequence: CGVDHTGDTQYF. The CDR3 coding sequence is TGTGGCGTTGACCACACAGGGGATACGCAGTATTTT.

This clonotype was counted at least ten times. The chain employs TRBV6-2 or TRBV6-3 and TRBJ2-2; 8 bases map to TRBD2. This CDR3 has 15 residues. The V gene end was trimmed by 4 bases and the J gene end by 6 bases; junction bases not matched to a gene: 7. Germline-derived CDR1 and CDR2 are MNHEY and SVGEGT. The CDR3 DNA is TGTGCCAGCAGTTTAAGAGCGGGAGTGTCCGGGGAGCTGTTTTTT. It encodes CASSLRAGVSGELFF.

As regards this clonotype: This sequence may be a read error, since a much larger clone differs from it by one base. This sequence joins TRBV6-2 or TRBV6-3 and TRBJ2-6; D gene ambiguous. V gave up 6 bases and J gave up 3 bases, with 12 bases separating them. CDR1 MNHEY and CDR2 SVGEGT come from the germline V gene. This CDR3 contains 15 residues. The CDR3 DNA reads TGTGCCAGCAGGCGGATCAGCTTTGGGGCCAACGTCCTGACTTTC. Amino acid sequence: CASRRISFGANVLTF.

Many counts were recorded for this clonotype. The J gene is TRBJ2-4, the V gene TRBV29-1; 9 bases agree with TRBD2. The germline V gene has CDR1 SQVTM and CDR2 ANQGSEA. Trimming removed 2 bases from V and 3 bases from J; junction bases left unmatched: 2. This CDR3 region has 14 residues. CDR3 residues: CSVELAGIKNIQYF. The DNA for the CDR3 is TGCAGCGTTGAACTAGCGGGAATCAAAAACATTCAGTACTTC. The variable domain in full, with the rest retrieved from reference TRBV29-1 and TRBJ2-4, is SAVISQKPSRDICQRGTSLTIQCQVDSQVTMMFWYRQQPGQSLTLIATANQGSEATYESGFVIDKFPISRPNLTFSTLTVSNMSPEDSSIYLCSVELAGIKNIQYFGAGTRLSVL.

This rearrangement joins TRBV7-9 to TRBJ1-4; D gene uncertain. Trimming took 6 bases from V and 8 from J, leaving 16 bases between them. CDR3 size: 14 residues. Germline V gene sequence: CDR1 SEHNR, CDR2 FQNEAQ (reference sequence). DNA for the CDR3: TGTGCCAGCAGGGCCGGCCACGAAGGCGAAAAACTGTTTTTT. Its protein product is CASRAGHEGEKLFF.

Worth noting for this clonotype: A much larger clone lies one base from this, so it may be a read error. The CDR3 carries no conserved terminal phenylalanine or tryptophan, so it likely arises from a read error. Here the CDR3 DNA reads TGCGCCAGCAGCCAAGATGAGACAGGGCGGAACACTGAAGCTTTCCTT. Its translation is CASSQDETGRNTEAFL. The chain employs TRBV4-1 and TRBJ1-1; TRBD1 matches 7 bases. Trimming took 0 bases from V and 1 from J; bases not matched to a gene: 5. The CDR3 extends over 16 amino acids. Germline V CDR1 and CDR2: MGHRA, YSYEKL.

Concerning this clonotype: The germline gene is not matched at one end of the junction; a read error may be the cause. J is TRBJ2-7 and V is TRBV5-1, with D tentatively TRBD2 (6 bases). The CDR3 is 14 residues long. Germline V gene lookup returns CDR1 SGHRS and CDR2 YFSETQ. CDR3 bases: TGCGCCAGCAGCTTTAACGGGGACTCCTACGAACAGTACTTC. Translating gives CASSFNGDSYEQYF.